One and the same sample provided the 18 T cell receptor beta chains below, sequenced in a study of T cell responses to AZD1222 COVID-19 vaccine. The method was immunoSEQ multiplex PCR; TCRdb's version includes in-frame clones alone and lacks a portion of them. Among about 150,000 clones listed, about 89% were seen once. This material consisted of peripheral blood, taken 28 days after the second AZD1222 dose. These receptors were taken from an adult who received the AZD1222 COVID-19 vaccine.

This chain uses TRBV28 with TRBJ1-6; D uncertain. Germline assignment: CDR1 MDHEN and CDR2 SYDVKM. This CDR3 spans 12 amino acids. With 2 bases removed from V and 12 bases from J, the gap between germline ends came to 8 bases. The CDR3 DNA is TGTGCCAGCAGTTTAGATCCCCTACCCCTCCACTTT. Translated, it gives CASSLDPLPLHF.

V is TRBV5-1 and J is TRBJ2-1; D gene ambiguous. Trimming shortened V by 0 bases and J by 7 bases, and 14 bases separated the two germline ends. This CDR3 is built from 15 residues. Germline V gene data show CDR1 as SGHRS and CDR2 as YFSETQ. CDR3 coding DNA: TGCGCCAGCAGCTTGGAGTCTGCATTGGGGAATGAGCAGTTCTTC. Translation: CASSLESALGNEQFF.

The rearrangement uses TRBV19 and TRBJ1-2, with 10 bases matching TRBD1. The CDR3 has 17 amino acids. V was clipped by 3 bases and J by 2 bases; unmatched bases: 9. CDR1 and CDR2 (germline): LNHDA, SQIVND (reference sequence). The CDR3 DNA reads TGTGCCAGTAGTATTTCCGGGACAGGGGCCCAAAACTATGGCTACACCTTC. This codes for CASSISGTGAQNYGYTF. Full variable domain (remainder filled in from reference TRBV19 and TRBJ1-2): DGGITQSPKYLFRKEGQNVTLSCEQNLNHDAMYWYRQDPGQGLRLIYYSQIVNDFQKGDIAEGYSVSREKKESFPLTVTSAQKNPTAFYLCASSISGTGAQNYGYTFGSGTRLTVV.

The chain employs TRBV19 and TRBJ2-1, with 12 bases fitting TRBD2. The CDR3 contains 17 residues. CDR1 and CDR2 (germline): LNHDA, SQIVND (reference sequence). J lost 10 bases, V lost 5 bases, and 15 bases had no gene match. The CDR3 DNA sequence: TGTGCCAGTAGTGCCTACCGGGACAGGGGACTAGCGGGCGAGCAGTTCTTC. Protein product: CASSAYRDRGLAGEQFF.

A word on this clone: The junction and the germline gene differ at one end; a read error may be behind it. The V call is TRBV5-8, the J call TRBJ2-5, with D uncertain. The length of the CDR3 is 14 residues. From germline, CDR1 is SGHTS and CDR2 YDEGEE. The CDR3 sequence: CASSLGAILPNTDF. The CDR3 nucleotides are TGTGCCAGCAGCTTGGGGGCCATCCTACCGAATACCGACTTC.

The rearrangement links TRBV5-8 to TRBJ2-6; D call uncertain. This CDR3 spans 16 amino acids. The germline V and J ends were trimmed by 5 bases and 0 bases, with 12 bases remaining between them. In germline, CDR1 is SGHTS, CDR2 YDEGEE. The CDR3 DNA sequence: TGTGCCAGCAGACAATCCTTCATCTCTGGGGCCAACGTCCTGACTTTC. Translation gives CASRQSFISGANVLTF.

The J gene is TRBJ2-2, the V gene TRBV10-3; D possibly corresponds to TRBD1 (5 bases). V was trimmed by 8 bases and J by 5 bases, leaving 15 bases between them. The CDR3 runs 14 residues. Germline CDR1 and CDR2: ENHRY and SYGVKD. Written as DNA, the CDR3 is TGTGCCATCGGGGCTTATGGAACAACCGGGGAGCTGTTTTTT. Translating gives CAIGAYGTTGELFF.

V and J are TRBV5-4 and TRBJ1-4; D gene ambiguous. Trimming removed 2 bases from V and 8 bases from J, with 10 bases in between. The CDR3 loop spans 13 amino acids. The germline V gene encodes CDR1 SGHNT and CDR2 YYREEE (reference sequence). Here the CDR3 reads CASSFRPKEKLFF. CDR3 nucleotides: TGTGCCAGCAGCTTTCGTCCCAAGGAAAAACTGTTTTTT.

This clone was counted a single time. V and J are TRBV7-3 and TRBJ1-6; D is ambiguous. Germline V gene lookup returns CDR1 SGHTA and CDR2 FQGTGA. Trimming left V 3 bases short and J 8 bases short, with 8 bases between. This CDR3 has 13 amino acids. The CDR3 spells CASSFSPDSPLHF. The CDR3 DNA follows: TGTGCCAGCAGCTTTTCACCGGATTCACCCCTCCACTTT.

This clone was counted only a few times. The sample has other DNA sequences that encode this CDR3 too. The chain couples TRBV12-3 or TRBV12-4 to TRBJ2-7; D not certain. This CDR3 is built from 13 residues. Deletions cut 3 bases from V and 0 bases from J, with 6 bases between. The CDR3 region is CASSLSVSYEQYF. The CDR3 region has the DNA TGTGCCAGCAGTTTGAGTGTCTCCTACGAGCAGTACTTC.

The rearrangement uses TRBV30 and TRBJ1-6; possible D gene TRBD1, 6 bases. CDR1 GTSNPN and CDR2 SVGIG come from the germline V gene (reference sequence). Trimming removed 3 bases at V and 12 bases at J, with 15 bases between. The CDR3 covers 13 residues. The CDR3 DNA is TGTGCCTGGAGCAGGGGCCTCGACGGACCCCTCCACTTT. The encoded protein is CAWSRGLDGPLHF.

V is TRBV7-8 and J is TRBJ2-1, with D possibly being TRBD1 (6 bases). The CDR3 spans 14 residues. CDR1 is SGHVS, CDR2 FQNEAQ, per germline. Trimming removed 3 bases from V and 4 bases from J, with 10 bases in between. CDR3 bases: TGTGCCAGCAGCTTGGGACAAGCGTACAATGAGCAGTTCTTC. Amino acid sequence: CASSLGQAYNEQFF.

The CDR3 sequence: CASSKAQIRGRVSKNIQYF. Here the CDR3 DNA reads TGTGCCAGCAGCAAAGCGCAGATCAGGGGGCGGGTCTCCAAAAACATTCAGTACTTC. The chain combines TRBV21-1 with TRBJ2-4; TRBD1 is the table's D call and was not checked against the DNA. TRBV21-1 corresponds to a pseudogene. The length of the CDR3 is 19 residues.

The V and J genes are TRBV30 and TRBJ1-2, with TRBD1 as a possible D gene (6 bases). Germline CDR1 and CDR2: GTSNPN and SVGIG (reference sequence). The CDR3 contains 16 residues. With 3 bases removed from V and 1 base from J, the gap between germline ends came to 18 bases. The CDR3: CAWSPPGQPVNYGYTF. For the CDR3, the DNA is TGTGCCTGGAGCCCCCCAGGACAGCCCGTTAACTATGGCTACACCTTC.

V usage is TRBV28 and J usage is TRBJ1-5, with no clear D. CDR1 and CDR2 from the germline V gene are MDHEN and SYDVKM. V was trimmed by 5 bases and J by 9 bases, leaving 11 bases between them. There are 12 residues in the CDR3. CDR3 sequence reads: CASSPWGPPQHF. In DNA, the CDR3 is TGTGCCAGCAGTCCGTGGGGTCCGCCCCAGCATTTT.

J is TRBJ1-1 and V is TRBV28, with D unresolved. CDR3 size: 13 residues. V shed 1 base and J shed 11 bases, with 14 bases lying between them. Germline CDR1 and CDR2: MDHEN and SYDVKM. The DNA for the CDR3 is TGTGCCAGCAGTTTATTCAAAGGAGACATGGCTTTCTTT. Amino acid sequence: CASSLFKGDMAFF.

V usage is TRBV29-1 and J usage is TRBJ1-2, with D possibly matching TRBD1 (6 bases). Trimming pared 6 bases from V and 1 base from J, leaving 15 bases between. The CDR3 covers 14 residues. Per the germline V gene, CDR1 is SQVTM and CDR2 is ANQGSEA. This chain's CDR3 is CSVETGTRNYGYTF. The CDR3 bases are TGCAGCGTAGAGACAGGCACCCGTAACTATGGCTACACCTTC.

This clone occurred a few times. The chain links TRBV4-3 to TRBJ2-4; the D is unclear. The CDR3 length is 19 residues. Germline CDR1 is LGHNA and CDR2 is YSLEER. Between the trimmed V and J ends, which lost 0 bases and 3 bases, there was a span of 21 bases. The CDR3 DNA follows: TGCGCCAGCAGCCAAGACTCGCGACCCCAAACCTCGGTCAAAAACATTCAGTACTTC. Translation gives CASSQDSRPQTSVKNIQYF.